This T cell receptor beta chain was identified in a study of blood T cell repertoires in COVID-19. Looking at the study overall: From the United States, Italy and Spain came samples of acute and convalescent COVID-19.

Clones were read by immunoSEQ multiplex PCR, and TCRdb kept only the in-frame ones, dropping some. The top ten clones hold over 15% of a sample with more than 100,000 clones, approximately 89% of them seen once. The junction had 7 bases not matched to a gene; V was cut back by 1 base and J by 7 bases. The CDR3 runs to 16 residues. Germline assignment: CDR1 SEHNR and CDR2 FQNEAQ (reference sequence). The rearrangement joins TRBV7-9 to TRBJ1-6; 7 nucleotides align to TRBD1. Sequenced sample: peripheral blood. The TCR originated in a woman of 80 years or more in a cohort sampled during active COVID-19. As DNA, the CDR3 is TGTGCCAGCAGCTTAGGGGGGACAGACGGGAATTCACCCCTCCACTTT. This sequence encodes CASSLGGTDGNSPLHF.